The 21 T cell receptor beta chains listed next were all sequenced from one sample in a study of blood T cell repertoires in COVID-19. Clones were sequenced by immunoSEQ multiplex PCR, and TCRdb holds only the in-frame ones, with some missing. The sample gives approximately 300,000 clones, just under 90% of which show up once; 3% to 4% is in the top ten. The material sequenced was peripheral blood. The receptors were gathered from a woman aged 40 to 55 with acute or convalescent COVID-19.

This clone has a single count. The genes are TRBV9 and TRBJ2-5; 7 bases fit TRBD2. V lost 0 bases and J lost 2; bases outside the gene matches: 4. Germline CDR1 reads SGDLS; CDR2 reads YYNGEE. The CDR3 sequence is 15 residues long. The CDR3 protein is CASSVGGGVQETQYF. CDR3 DNA: TGTGCCAGCAGCGTAGGTGGGGGGGTACAAGAGACCCAGTACTTC. Based on the CDR3 plus reference TRBV9 and TRBJ2-5, the full variable domain is DSGVTQTPKHLITATGQRVTLRCSPRSGDLSVYWYQQSLDQGLQFLIQYYNGEERAKGNILERFSAQQFPDLHSELNLSSLELGDSALYFCASSVGGGVQETQYFGPGTRLLVL.

This clone was recorded once. The chain combines TRBV6-6 with TRBJ2-2; D is ambiguous. The V gene lost 5 bases and the J gene lost 1 base, with 8 bases spanning the gap. This CDR3 has 14 residues. The germline V gene encodes CDR1 MNHNY and CDR2 SVGAGI (reference sequence). DNA of the CDR3: TGTGCCAGCAGTCCTTCCGGGAACACCGGGGAGCTGTTTTTT. Translating gives CASSPSGNTGELFF.

The V call is TRBV12-3 or TRBV12-4, the J call TRBJ1-1; tentative D call: TRBD1 (6 bases). Between the trimmed V and J ends, which lost 0 bases and 4 bases, there was a span of 6 bases. This CDR3 region has 13 residues. CDR3 DNA sequence: TGTGCCAGCAGTTTAGCAGGGGGCACTGAAGCTTTCTTT. Protein: CASSLAGGTEAFF.

The rearrangement joins TRBV9 to TRBJ2-5; TRBD1 matches at 7 bases. The CDR3 is made up of 14 amino acids. Germline CDR1 reads SGDLS; CDR2 reads YYNGEE. Losses at the gene ends were 2 bases for V and 1 base for J; bases not matched to a gene: 2. The DNA of the CDR3 is TGTGCCAGCAGCGTGACAGGGATCCAAGAGACCCAGTACTTC. Protein: CASSVTGIQETQYF.

The gene calls are TRBV5-5 and TRBJ2-2, with D possibly TRBD2 on 6 matching bases. The V gene's germline CDR1 is SGHKS and CDR2 YYEKEE (reference sequence). The V gene lost 4 bases and the J gene lost 1 base, with 11 bases spanning the gap. This CDR3 has 15 amino acids. CDR3 sequence reads: CASSLRGGNTGELFF. Here the CDR3 DNA reads TGTGCCAGCAGCCTACGGGGAGGGAACACCGGGGAGCTGTTTTTT.

As regards this clone: The same CDR3 can be traced to other DNA sequences in this sample. The chain recombines TRBV19 with TRBJ2-1; TRBD2 might be the D (6 bases). Germline-derived CDR1 and CDR2 are LNHDA and SQIVND (reference sequence). There are 14 residues in the CDR3. Trimming cost V 1 base and J 4 bases, with 8 bases left between them. The CDR3 loop reads CASSIGGDYNEQFF. The CDR3 region has the DNA TGTGCCAGTAGTATAGGCGGGGATTACAATGAGCAGTTCTTC.

The chain couples TRBV18 to TRBJ2-7; 7 bases are shared with TRBD2. The CDR3 runs to 14 residues. In germline, CDR1 is KGHSH, CDR2 LQKENI. V was pared by 2 bases and J by 1 base, with 2 bases of the junction left unmatched. CDR3 sequence reads: CASSPMGGSYEQYV. In nucleotides, the CDR3 is TGTGCCAGCTCACCAATGGGGGGGTCCTACGAGCAGTACGTC.

This clone was seen more than once but under ten times. The chain carries TRBV3-1 (or the pseudogene TRBV3-2) and TRBJ2-1, with 11 bases that match TRBD2. CDR3 length: 18 amino acids. CDR1 is LGHDT and CDR2 is YNNKEL in the germline V gene (reference sequence). V gave up 3 bases and J gave up 8 bases; unmatched junction bases: 15. The CDR3 is CASSQFPQTSGAGDEQFF. CDR3 nucleotides: TGTGCCAGCAGCCAGTTCCCTCAGACTAGCGGGGCGGGAGATGAGCAGTTCTTC.

The chain employs TRBV7-2 and TRBJ1-3; D is perhaps TRBD1 (6 bases). The CDR3 length is 15 residues. From germline, CDR1 is SGHTA and CDR2 FQGNSA. Between the trimmed V and J ends, which lost 1 base and 4 bases, there was a span of 11 bases. The CDR3 region is CASSLERGRGNTIYF. CDR3 sequence (DNA): TGTGCCAGCAGCTTAGAGCGGGGGCGGGGAAACACCATATATTTT.

The V gene is TRBV2, the J gene TRBJ1-4; D may be TRBD1 (5 bases). Trimming pared 2 bases from V and 7 bases from J, leaving 14 bases between. Germline V gene lookup returns CDR1 SNHLY and CDR2 FYNNEI. This CDR3 is 15 amino acids long. The CDR3 DNA reads as TGTGCCAGCAGTGAATATCGGGGGAGACTTGAAAAACTGTTTTTT. This codes for CASSEYRGRLEKLFF.

The chain is built from TRBV6-5 and TRBJ1-1; D not resolved. The germline V and J ends were trimmed by 5 bases and 1 base, with 8 bases remaining between them. This CDR3 has 13 residues. Per germline, CDR1 MNHEY and CDR2 SVGAGI. The CDR3 DNA reads TGTGCCAGCAGTAGAGTAACGAACACTGAAGCTTTCTTT. Amino acid sequence: CASSRVTNTEAFF.

V gene TRBV21-1 combines with J gene TRBJ2-7; TRBD1, as called in the table, went unchecked against the DNA. TRBV21-1 is assigned pseudogene status. This CDR3 contains 15 residues. Here the CDR3 reads CASSKGQGKLYEQYV. As DNA, the CDR3 is TGTGCCAGCAGCAAAGGACAGGGGAAACTCTACGAGCAGTACGTC.

The chain employs TRBV6-5 and TRBJ2-5; D remains unclear. Trimming removed 5 bases from V and 5 bases from J, with 9 bases in between. Germline CDR1 reads MNHEY; CDR2 reads SVGAGI. This CDR3 has 12 residues. In nucleotides, the CDR3 is TGTGCCAGCAGTACTACGCTGGAGACCCAGTACTTC. This sequence encodes CASSTTLETQYF.

The rearrangement uses TRBV7-8 and TRBJ2-6; 9 bases match TRBD1. The CDR3 has 20 amino acids. J was trimmed by 3 bases and V by 5 bases; bases with no gene match: 17. In germline, CDR1 is SGHVS, CDR2 FQNEAQ. The CDR3, as DNA: TGTGCCAGCAGCCTACCCTACGACTACAGGGGGCAGGGTGGGGCCAACGTCCTGACTTTC. As protein: CASSLPYDYRGQGGANVLTF.

The V gene is TRBV9, the J gene TRBJ1-2, with 9 bases that match TRBD1. The CDR3 is 16 residues long. V lost 4 bases to trimming and J lost 4 bases; unmatched junction nucleotides: 11. Germline values: CDR1 SGDLS, CDR2 YYNGEE. The DNA for the CDR3 is TGTGCCAGCAGCAAGCAAGGGACAGGGTTTACCTATGGCTACACCTTC. This codes for CASSKQGTGFTYGYTF.

V usage is TRBV19 and J usage is TRBJ1-4; 11 nucleotides align to TRBD1. Trimming at V came to 4 bases and at J to 8 bases, leaving 3 bases not matched to a gene. Per germline, CDR1 LNHDA and CDR2 SQIVND (reference sequence). The CDR3 runs 14 residues. The CDR3 bases are TGTGCCAGTAGTACCGGACAGGGGGCCGAAAAACTGTTTTTT. Residues: CASSTGQGAEKLFF.

The rearrangement uses TRBV9 and TRBJ1-5; D call uncertain. In germline, CDR1 is SGDLS, CDR2 YYNGEE. V dropped 0 bases and J dropped 8 bases, with 9 bases sitting between them. This CDR3 has 13 residues. CDR3 coding DNA: TGTGCCAGCAGCGTAGGCGGGTTCGAGCCCCAGCATTTT. It codes for CASSVGGFEPQHF.

The J gene is TRBJ1-2, the V gene TRBV9; tentatively, D is TRBD1 (6 bases). The V gene's germline CDR1 is SGDLS and CDR2 YYNGEE. Deletions cut 0 bases from V and 8 bases from J, with 14 bases between. The CDR3 runs 14 residues. Written as DNA, the CDR3 is TGTGCCAGCAGCGTAGGTTGGGGGCCTCGAGGCTACACCTTC. Its translation: CASSVGWGPRGYTF.

The genes are TRBV7-2 and TRBJ1-1; 8 bases line up with TRBD1. CDR1 and CDR2 (germline): SGHTA, FQGNSA. V lost 4 bases, J lost 4 bases, and 5 bases stayed unmatched. The CDR3 loop spans 14 amino acids. CDR3 residues: CASSSGQGTTEAFF. DNA of the CDR3: TGTGCCAGCAGCTCAGGACAGGGAACCACTGAAGCTTTCTTT.

This chain joins TRBV9 and TRBJ1-2; weak D call: TRBD1 (6 bases). The germline CDR1 and CDR2 sequences are SGDLS and YYNGEE. This CDR3 region has 15 residues. The V and J ends lost 4 bases and 0 bases respectively, with 13 bases between them. The CDR3 protein is CASSNTGIANYGYTF. In DNA, the CDR3 is TGTGCCAGCAGCAATACAGGGATAGCTAACTATGGCTACACCTTC.

The rearrangement links TRBV29-1 to TRBJ1-1; the match to TRBD1 covers 8 bases. The CDR3 consists of 16 residues. Germline V gene lookup returns CDR1 SQVTM and CDR2 ANQGSEA. The ends lost 5 bases at V and 0 bases at J; junction bases unmatched: 11. In nucleotides, the CDR3 is TGCAGCGTTAATGGCGCAGGGGGCGGAATGAACACTGAAGCTTTCTTT. Its translation is CSVNGAGGGMNTEAFF. The full variable domain, in which reference TRBV29-1 and TRBJ1-1 provide the parts outside the CDR3, is SAVISQKPSRDICQRGTSLTIQCQVDSQVTMMFWYRQQPGQSLTLIATANQGSEATYESGFVIDKFPISRPNLTFSTLTVSNMSPEDSSIYLCSVNGAGGGMNTEAFFGQGTRLTVV.